This entry lists 4 T cell receptor beta chains sequenced from one sample in a study of CD4 and CD8 cells across lung adenocarcinoma regions. TCRdb analysed the PCR reads with MiXCR anew, one entry per CDR3 protein. The table records some 8,000 distinct CDR3 sequences, about 56% of them present only once. Sequenced material: CD8+ T cells from the center of a lung tumor. The receptors originated from a female donor with lung adenocarcinoma. The CD4 and CD8 labels of this study may be unreliable.

This rearrangement joins TRBV12-3 or TRBV12-4 to TRBJ2-3, with a possible D match to TRBD2 (7 bases). The DNA matches TRBJ2-7 better at its end, which makes the J call doubtful. The CDR3 is made up of 14 amino acids. The CDR3 loop reads CASRGGGAKDTQYF. The CDR3 DNA follows: TGTGCCAGCAGGGGGGGGGGGGCCAAAGACACGCAGTACTTC.

This clonotype was picked up many times. The chain has TRBV12-3 or TRBV12-4 and TRBJ2-7, with a tentative D call TRBD1 (5 bases). V was pared by 1 base and J by 6 bases, with 13 bases between. CDR3 length equals 14 residues. CDR3 nucleotide sequence: TGTGCCAGCAGTTTAGTGACAGAACTTACCGAGCAGTACTTC. Translation: CASSLVTELTEQYF.

Turning to this clonotype: At one boundary the junction diverges from the germline segment, which might be a read error. V usage is TRBV5-8 and J usage is TRBJ2-3, with D perhaps being TRBD1 or TRBD2 (5 bases each). The V gene's germline CDR1 is SGHTS and CDR2 YDEGEE. The CDR3 runs 15 residues. The CDR3 loop reads CATPPGRSSTETQYF. The CDR3 DNA follows: TGTGCCACACCCCCGGGACGGAGTAGCACAGAGACGCAGTATTTT. Full variable domain (remainder filled in from reference TRBV5-8 and TRBJ2-3): EAGVTQSPTHLIKTRGQQATLRCSPISGHTSVYWYQQALGLGLQFLLWYDEGEERNRGNFPPRFSGRQFPNYSSELNVNALELEDSALYLCATPPGRSSTETQYFGPGTRLTVL.

This clonotype was found many times. V usage is TRBV7-2 and J usage is TRBJ1-2, with 10 bases matching TRBD1. Germline CDR1 and CDR2: SGHTA and FQGNSA. Losses at the gene ends were 5 bases for V and 8 bases for J; bases not matched to a gene: 11. The CDR3 contains 15 residues. As DNA, the CDR3 is TGTGCCAGCAGCCCTGGCCGTGGACAGGGGGGAGGCTACACCTTC. This encodes CASSPGRGQGGGYTF. The full variable domain, with the rest looked up from reference TRBV7-2 and TRBJ1-2, is GAGVSQSPSNKVTEKGKDVELRCDPISGHTALYWYRQSLGQGLEFLIYFQGNSAPDKSGLPSDRFSAERTGGSVSTLTIQRTQQEDSAVYLCASSPGRGQGGGYTFGSGTRLTVV.